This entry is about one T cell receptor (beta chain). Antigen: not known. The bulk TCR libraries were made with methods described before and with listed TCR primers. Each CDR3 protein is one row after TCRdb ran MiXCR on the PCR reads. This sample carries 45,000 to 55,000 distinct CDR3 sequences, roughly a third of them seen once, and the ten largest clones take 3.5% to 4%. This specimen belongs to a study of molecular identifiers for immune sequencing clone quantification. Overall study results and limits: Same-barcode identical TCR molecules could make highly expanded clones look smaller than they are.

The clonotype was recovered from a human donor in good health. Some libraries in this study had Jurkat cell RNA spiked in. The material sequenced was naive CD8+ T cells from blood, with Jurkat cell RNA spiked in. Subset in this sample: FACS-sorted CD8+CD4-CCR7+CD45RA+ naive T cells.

The CDR3 DNA reads TGTGCCAGCCGAGGAGTTGAAGATACGCAGTATTTT. Translating it yields CASRGVEDTQYF. The rearrangement joins TRBV27 to TRBJ2-3; D gene ambiguous. Trimming removed 8 bases at V and 5 bases at J, with 11 bases between. The CDR3 sequence is 12 residues long. Per the germline V gene, CDR1 is MNHEY and CDR2 is SMNVEV (reference sequence).